This TCR beta chain was sequenced for a study of PD-1 blockade in classical Hodgkin lymphoma. Study-wide findings and caveats: Complete responders matched newly diagnosed patients in baseline diversity.

Comments on this clone: Its antigen is not identified.

Every one of the patients relapsed after autologous stem cell transplantation (brentuximab vedotin exposure was variable). Using immunoSEQ multiplex PCR, the repertoire was profiled, and TCRdb retains in-frame clones only, with some absent. The sample consists of 35,000 to 40,000 clones, about 86% of them appearing once. The sample in question was peripheral blood mononuclear cells (PBMCs), obtained before the second cycle of nivolumab. The TCR was taken from a human donor with classical Hodgkin lymphoma.

The CDR3 DNA sequence: TGTGCCAGCAGCCCCTGGGACAGTCCTGAAGCTTTCTTT. It is translated as CASSPWDSPEAFF. The chain is built from TRBV9 and TRBJ1-1; TRBD1 agrees at 7 bases. The J segment lost 6 bases and the V segment lost 4 bases, leaving 6 bases of the junction unmatched. The CDR3 sequence is 13 residues long. The germline gives CDR1 SGDLS, CDR2 YYNGEE.